This is a list of T cell receptor beta chains from one sample in a study of blood T cells in healthy people across ages. MiXCR, run by TCRdb on the 5' RACE reads, gives a single entry per CDR3 protein. The sample comprises approximately 900,000 distinct CDR3 sequences, roughly 48% of which are singletons, and roughly 13% rests with the top ten. The material sequenced was blood. These receptor sequences come from a man aged 25-40 years in good health. Each CDR3 is given with its conserved first and last residue. The D gene is left open where the match is weak. Rows give clone size only sometimes, using once, few, many, or a class for an expanded clone.

cdr3_nt: TGTGCCTGGAGGAGGGGAGGAGGAGGTGGCTACACCTTC
cdr3_aa: CAWRRGGGGGYTF
v_call: TRBV30
d_call: .
j_call: TRBJ1-2
clone_size: .

cdr3_nt: TGCAGCGTCGTCCGGGACCTAAACTCCTACGAGCAGTACTTC
cdr3_aa: CSVVRDLNSYEQYF
v_call: TRBV29-1
d_call: .
j_call: TRBJ2-7
clone_size: .

cdr3_nt: TGTGCCAGCAGCTTAGGGCAGAGCTACTGCGAGCAGTACTTC
cdr3_aa: CASSLGQSYCEQYF
v_call: TRBV7-9
d_call: .
j_call: TRBJ2-7
clone_size: .

cdr3_nt: TGTGCCAGCAGCTTTGGGACTACACCATACGAGCAGTACTTC
cdr3_aa: CASSFGTTPYEQYF
v_call: TRBV7-2
d_call: TRBD2
j_call: TRBJ2-7
clone_size: .

cdr3_nt: TGTGCCAGCAGTTTGTGGGAGGGCTGCGAGCAGTTCTTC
cdr3_aa: CASSLWEGCEQFF
v_call: TRBV27
d_call: TRBD2
j_call: TRBJ2-1
clone_size: .

cdr3_nt: TGTGCCAGCAGTGAATATGGCCAGGGCCGGAACGAGCAGTACTTC
cdr3_aa: CASSEYGQGRNEQYF
v_call: TRBV25-1
d_call: .
j_call: TRBJ2-7
clone_size: many

cdr3_nt: TGCAGCGTTGAACCTGCGAGCTCCTACAATGAGCAGTTCTTC
cdr3_aa: CSVEPASSYNEQFF
v_call: TRBV29-1
d_call: .
j_call: TRBJ2-1
clone_size: many

cdr3_nt: TGCAGCGTTTTGGGCTATTCCTACAATGAGCAGTTCTTC
cdr3_aa: CSVLGYSYNEQFF
v_call: TRBV29-1
d_call: .
j_call: TRBJ2-1
clone_size: .

cdr3_nt: TGTGCCAGCAGTCAGCGACAGAGCTATGGCTACACCTTC
cdr3_aa: CASSQRQSYGYTF
v_call: TRBV12-3/TRBV12-4
d_call: .
j_call: TRBJ1-2
clone_size: .

cdr3_nt: TGTGCCAGCACGGGGGCCACAGATACGCAGTATTTT
cdr3_aa: CASTGATDTQYF
v_call: TRBV7-9
d_call: .
j_call: TRBJ2-3
clone_size: .

cdr3_nt: TGCAGTGCTAGACAGGGGTGGACTGGCACAGATACGCAGTATTTT
cdr3_aa: CSARQGWTGTDTQYF
v_call: TRBV20-1
d_call: .
j_call: TRBJ2-3
clone_size: .